This T cell receptor beta chain is from a study of blood T cell repertoires in COVID-19. V was clipped by 4 bases and J by 7 bases, with 20 bases between them. This CDR3 comprises 15 residues. Germline V gene data show CDR1 as SEHNR and CDR2 as FQNEAQ (reference sequence). TCRdb keeps only in-frame clones here, not all; method: immunoSEQ multiplex PCR. The sample lists about 68,000 clones; more than 70% were seen once. This TCR was recovered from a man aged 50 to 60 with active COVID-19. The gene calls are TRBV7-9 and TRBJ2-7; tentative D call: TRBD1 (6 bases). The sequencing sample was made of peripheral blood. CDR3 in amino acids: CASSSWTVRNQEQYF. DNA of the CDR3: TGTGCCAGCAGCTCCTGGACAGTACGGAACCAAGAGCAGTACTTC.